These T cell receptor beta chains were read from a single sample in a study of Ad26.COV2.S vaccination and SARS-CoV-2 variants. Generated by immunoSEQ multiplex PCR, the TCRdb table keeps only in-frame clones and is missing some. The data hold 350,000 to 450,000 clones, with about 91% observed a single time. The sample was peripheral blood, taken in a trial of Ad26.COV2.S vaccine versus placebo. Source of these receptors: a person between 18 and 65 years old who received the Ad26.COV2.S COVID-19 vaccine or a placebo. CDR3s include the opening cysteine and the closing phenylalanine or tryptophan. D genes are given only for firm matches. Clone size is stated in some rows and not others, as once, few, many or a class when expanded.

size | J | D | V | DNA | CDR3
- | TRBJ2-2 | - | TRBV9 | TGTGCCAGCAGTAACACCGGGGAGCTGTTTTTT | CASSNTGELFF
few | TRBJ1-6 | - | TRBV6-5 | TGTGCCAGCAGTTACTCTGGGCAGGGAAATTCACCCCTCCACTTT | CASSYSGQGNSPLHF
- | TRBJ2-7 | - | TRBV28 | TGTGCCAGCAGTTTTCAGGTGGGGTCCTACGAGCAGTACTTC | CASSFQVGSYEQYF
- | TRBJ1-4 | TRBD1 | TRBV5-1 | TGCGCCAGCAGCCCAGCCGGACAGGGAGCTAATGAAAAACTGTTTTTT | CASSPAGQGANEKLFF
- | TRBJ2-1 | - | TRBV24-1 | TGTGCCACCAGTGATTTGGGTGAGCAGTTCTTC | CATSDLGEQFF
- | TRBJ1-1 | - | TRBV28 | TGTGCCAGCGAACCTGACAGCAACACTGAAGCTTTCTTT | CASEPDSNTEAFF
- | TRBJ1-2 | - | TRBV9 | TGTGCCAGCAGCCCCCTTGGCGGCAGCGCCCCCAACTATGGCTACACCTTC | CASSPLGGSAPNYGYTF
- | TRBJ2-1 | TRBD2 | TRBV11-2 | TGTGCCAGCAGCTCCCTAGCGGGGAGGGCGTCCACCGAGCAGTTCTTC | CASSSLAGRASTEQFF
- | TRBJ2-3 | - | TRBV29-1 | TGCAGCGTTGAGGGTAGGTCAAGCGGGTCCACAGATACGCAGTATTTT | CSVEGRSSGSTDTQYF
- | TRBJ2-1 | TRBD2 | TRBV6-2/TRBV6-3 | TGTGCCAGCAGCCGACGAATCCTAGCGGGAGGGGTCCCCTACAATGAGCAGTTCTTC | CASSRRILAGGVPYNEQFF
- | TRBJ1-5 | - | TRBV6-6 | TGTGCCAGCAGTTTTCAGGGGAATAGCAATCAGCCCCAGCATTTT | CASSFQGNSNQPQHF